This T cell receptor beta chain derives from a study of PD-1 blockade in classical Hodgkin lymphoma. Whole-study results and caveats: Still unresolved is the cause of the repertoire differences, which may be disease activity or prior therapy.

The repertoire was sequenced with immunoSEQ multiplex PCR; TCRdb's copy has only in-frame clones and lacks some. The sample records tens of thousands of clones, about 88% being singletons. Per the germline V gene, CDR1 is MNHEY and CDR2 is SVGAGI. Trimming removed 0 bases at V and 8 bases at J, with 14 bases between. This CDR3 has 15 residues. This clone was found once. Antigen unknown. Noted time point: newly diagnosed, previously untreated cHL patient sample. Starting with thawed PBMCs, CD4+ T cells were purified by magnetic negative selection. PBMCs representing newly diagnosed, untreated classical Hodgkin lymphoma functioned as the comparison.

Sequencing input: CD4+ T cells from blood. The V gene is TRBV6-5, the J gene TRBJ2-1, with D possibly called TRBD1 or TRBD2 (6 bases each). The sequence derives from a human donor with classical Hodgkin lymphoma. This CDR3 reads CASSYSAGEVYEQFF. As DNA, the CDR3 is TGTGCCAGCAGTTACTCGGCAGGGGAGGTCTATGAGCAGTTCTTC.